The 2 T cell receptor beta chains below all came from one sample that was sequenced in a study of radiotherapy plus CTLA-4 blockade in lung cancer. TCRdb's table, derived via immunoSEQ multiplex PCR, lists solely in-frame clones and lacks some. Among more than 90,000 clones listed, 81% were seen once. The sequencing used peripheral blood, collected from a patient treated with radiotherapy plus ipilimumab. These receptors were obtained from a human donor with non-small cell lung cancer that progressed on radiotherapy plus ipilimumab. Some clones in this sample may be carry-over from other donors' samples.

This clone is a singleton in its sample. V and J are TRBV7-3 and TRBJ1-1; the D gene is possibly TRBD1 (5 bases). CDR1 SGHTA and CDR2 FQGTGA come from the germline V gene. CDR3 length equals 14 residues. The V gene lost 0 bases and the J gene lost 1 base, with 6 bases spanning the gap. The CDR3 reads CASSLTGENTEAFF. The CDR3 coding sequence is TGTGCCAGCAGCTTAACAGGGGAGAACACTGAAGCTTTCTTT.

The CDR3 region is CASSRQYKNTEAFF. The CDR3 DNA reads TGCGCCAGCAGTCGTCAGTATAAGAACACTGAAGCTTTCTTT. The genes are TRBV23-1 and TRBJ1-1; D gene unclear. TRBV23-1 falls under the ORF class, with uncertain function. The length of the CDR3 is 14 residues. The V and J ends lost 4 bases and 1 base respectively, with 10 bases between them.